This T cell receptor beta chain derives from a study of shared clonotypes between healthy human individuals. Study as a whole: The cohort had a couple of women and three men, ages 18 to 49.

CD45RO negativity and positive selection for CCR7 defined naive CD8 cells, a population that excluded terminally differentiated effector memory CD45RA+ cells. Healthy adults negative for HIV, lacking recent acute infections or vaccinations, served as donors. Regarding this clone: Its matching antigen is unknown.

In the sorted-subset replicate PCRs, around 0.2 ug DNA, tens of thousands of T cell genomes, was used. Generated by immunoSEQ multiplex PCR, the TCRdb table keeps only in-frame clones and is missing some. This sample has more than 2 million clones, with 93% found just once. Findings and caveats of the study: Some naive CD4 clonotypes, roughly 4.5%, turned up in common across a few donors.

Germline V gene sequence: CDR1 MDHEN, CDR2 SYDVKM. V was shortened by 5 bases and J by 1 base, with 12 bases between the two germline ends. The CDR3 contains 15 residues. The sample consisted of naive CD8+ T cells from PBMCs. The source of this sequence is a man younger than 35 in good health. Some clones in this sample may be carry-over from other donors' samples. V gene TRBV28 combines with J gene TRBJ2-1; a weak D match, TRBD2 (6 bases). CDR3 nucleotide sequence: TGTGCCAGCAGTGGAGGGACTGGATCCTACAATGAGCAGTTCTTC. Translation gives CASSGGTGSYNEQFF.